Each of the 5 T cell receptor beta chains below was sequenced from the same sample in a study of blood T cell repertoires in COVID-19. Assay: immunoSEQ multiplex PCR; the TCRdb copy retains only in-frame clones and omits some. The repertoire includes 200,000 or so clones, roughly 90% of them detected once, and about 2% sits in the top ten. The sample comprised peripheral blood. The receptors were gathered from a woman aged 45-65 years with acute or convalescent COVID-19.

The chain is built from TRBV7-2 and TRBJ1-2; no firm D call. Germline-derived CDR1 and CDR2 are SGHTA and FQGNSA. The V end lost 6 bases, the J end lost 1 base, and 6 bases lay between the germline ends. The CDR3 totals 12 residues. CDR3 DNA: TGTGCCAGCAGTCAGATTAACTATGGCTACACCTTC. It codes for CASSQINYGYTF.

The chain has TRBV4-1 and TRBJ1-3, with TRBD1 matching over 9 bases. The trim removed 4 bases at V and 8 bases at J, leaving 6 bases unmatched. CDR1 is MGHRA, CDR2 YSYEKL, per germline. The CDR3 runs to 14 residues. CDR3: CASSLGQGTDTIYF. In DNA form, the CDR3 reads TGCGCCAGCAGCCTTGGACAGGGGACGGACACCATATATTTT.

This rearrangement joins TRBV7-2 to TRBJ1-5; 8 positions agree with TRBD1. CDR1 and CDR2 (germline): SGHTA, FQGNSA. CDR3 size: 13 residues. V dropped 4 bases and J dropped 11; count of bases not matched to a gene: 7. The CDR3 reads CASSSGQGQAQHF. In nucleotides, the CDR3 is TGTGCCAGCAGCTCCGGACAGGGCCAGGCCCAGCATTTT.

The chain recombines TRBV7-6 with TRBJ2-1; the D gene is possibly TRBD1 (6 bases). Germline V lookup: CDR1 SGHVS, CDR2 FNYEAQ. The CDR3 is 16 residues long. Trimming took 1 base from V and 3 from J, leaving 13 bases between them. In nucleotides, the CDR3 is TGTGCCAGCAGCTTAGGCCGGACAGAAGACTACAATGAGCAGTTCTTC. This translates into CASSLGRTEDYNEQFF.

The chain employs TRBV25-1 and TRBJ2-7; a weak D match, TRBD1 (6 bases). V shed 7 bases and J shed 2 bases, with 12 bases lying between them. Germline V gives CDR1 MGHDK, CDR2 SYGVNS. The length of the CDR3 is 13 residues. The CDR3 DNA sequence: TGTGCCAGCACCAAGGGACATGCCTACGAGCAGTACTTC. Protein product: CASTKGHAYEQYF.